Listed below are T cell receptor beta chains from one sample, sequenced in a study of response to subunit inactivated influenza vaccine. TCRdb reprocessed the RT-PCR reads via MiXCR and lists one record per CDR3 protein. The data show hundreds of thousands of distinct CDR3 sequences, more than 15% seen once. The specimen was PBMCs from blood, collected approximately 13 days after vaccination. These receptor sequences come from a man aged 50 to 59 who received an inactivated influenza vaccine. The CDR3 runs from the conserved cysteine through the conserved F or W. The order of the fields is CDR3 protein, CDR3 DNA, V gene, clone size, D gene, J gene. The D gene is left open where the match is weak. Rows may omit the clone size; those that give it use once, few, many or a size class.

CASRRTRLAGGSDTQYF	TGTGCCAGCAGGCGAACTAGACTAGCGGGAGGCTCAGATACGCAGTATTTT	TRBV7-8	NA	TRBD2	TRBJ2-3
CASKLAASYEQYF	TGTGCCAGCAAACTAGCCGCTTCCTACGAGCAGTACTTC	TRBV11-2	NA	NA	TRBJ2-7
CSAGGQGARETQYF	TGCAGTGCCGGGGGACAGGGGGCTAGGGAGACCCAGTACTTC	TRBV20-1	NA	TRBD1	TRBJ2-5
CASSVSSGRGMNEQFF	TGTGCCAGCAGCGTATCTAGCGGGAGAGGGATGAATGAGCAGTTCTTC	TRBV9	few	TRBD2	TRBJ2-1
CASRPGLAGKNIQYF	TGTGCCAGCAGACCAGGACTAGCGGGCAAAAACATTCAGTACTTC	TRBV7-9	NA	TRBD2	TRBJ2-4
CASSSPGSSEQYF	TGTGCCAGCAGTTCGCCAGGGTCTTCCGAGCAGTACTTC	TRBV6-5	many	NA	TRBJ2-7
CACRGGLEDTQYF	TGTGCCTGCCGGGGGGGCTTAGAAGATACGCAGTATTTT	TRBV5-4	NA	TRBD2	TRBJ2-3
CASSRSIQGVNYGYTF	TGTGCCAGCAGTCGATCCATCCAGGGGGTTAACTATGGCTACACCTTC	TRBV28	NA	TRBD1	TRBJ1-2
CASSLAPVINSPLHF	TGTGCCAGCAGCTTGGCCCCTGTAATTAATTCACCCCTCCACTTT	TRBV5-5	NA	NA	TRBJ1-6
CASSQVPGQGNEQYF	TGTGCCAGCAGCCAAGTCCCGGGACAGGGAAACGAGCAGTACTTC	TRBV3-1	few	TRBD1	TRBJ2-7
CSARTATGGQTQYF	TGCAGTGCCCGAACTGCGACAGGGGGACAGACCCAGTACTTC	TRBV20-1	NA	TRBD1	TRBJ2-5
CAWSPMGNTIYF	TGTGCCTGGAGTCCCATGGGAAACACCATATATTTT	TRBV30	few	NA	TRBJ1-3
CASSFRDRREKLFF	TGTGCCAGCAGTTTCCGGGACAGGCGTGAAAAACTGTTTTTT	TRBV12-3/TRBV12-4	NA	TRBD1	TRBJ1-4
CASRHQGQGNAGELFF	TGTGCCAGCAGGCATCAGGGACAGGGGAACGCCGGGGAGCTGTTTTTT	TRBV11-2	NA	TRBD1	TRBJ2-2
CASSLGTTGWAETQYF	TGCGCCAGCAGCTTGGGTACTACAGGGTGGGCAGAGACCCAGTACTTC	TRBV5-1	NA	NA	TRBJ2-5
CASSQIRGFETQYF	TGTGCCAGCAGCCAGATAAGGGGTTTCGAGACCCAGTACTTC	TRBV14	NA	NA	TRBJ2-5
CATSGIGSYEQYF	TGTGCCACCAGTGGCATAGGCTCCTACGAGCAGTACTTC	TRBV24-1	few	NA	TRBJ2-7
CASSHHDRGYGYTF	TGCGCCAGCAGCCACCACGACAGGGGCTATGGCTACACCTTC	TRBV4-1	many	TRBD1	TRBJ1-2
CASSLYSTGTDYNYGYTF	TGTGCCAGCAGCTTATACTCAACCGGGACAGATTATAACTATGGCTACACCTTC	TRBV11-2	few	TRBD1	TRBJ1-2
CASSVGPNGNIQYF	TGTGCCAGCAGCGTAGGACCGAACGGGAACATTCAGTACTTC	TRBV9	NA	NA	TRBJ2-4
CASSKTGVGELFF	TGTGCCAGCAGCAAAACAGGGGTCGGGGAGCTGTTTTTT	TRBV13	few	TRBD1	TRBJ2-2
CASSESVFPDTQYF	TGCGCCAGCAGTGAGTCCGTCTTTCCAGATACGCAGTATTTT	TRBV10-1	NA	NA	TRBJ2-3
CASSPWDRDARPRSETQYF	TGTGCCAGCAGTCCATGGGACAGAGATGCACGGCCTAGGTCGGAGACCCAGTACTTC	TRBV6-2/TRBV6-3	NA	TRBD1	TRBJ2-5
CASSSRGGTQYF	TGTGCCAGCAGTTCCAGGGGAGGTACGCAGTATTTT	TRBV12-3/TRBV12-4	NA	NA	TRBJ2-3
CASIQQGIHSGNTIYF	TGTGCCAGCATCCAACAGGGGATACACTCTGGAAACACCATATATTTT	TRBV2	NA	TRBD1	TRBJ1-3
CASSVNGRANTGELFF	TGTGCCAGCAGCGTAAACGGGAGGGCGAACACCGGGGAGCTGTTTTTT	TRBV7-2	many	TRBD2	TRBJ2-2
CASSLMRQAYLSGNTIYF	TGTGCCAGCAGTTTAATGCGACAGGCCTATCTCTCTGGAAACACCATATATTTT	TRBV12-3/TRBV12-4	NA	NA	TRBJ1-3
CASGAQGIYEQYF	TGTGCCAGCGGGGCCCAGGGAATCTACGAGCAGTACTTC	TRBV12-3/TRBV12-4	few	NA	TRBJ2-7
CASSSLRTAPNTGELFF	TGTGCCAGCAGTTCACTGAGGACGGCCCCTAACACCGGGGAGCTGTTTTTT	TRBV12-3/TRBV12-4	NA	NA	TRBJ2-2
CASSDQPNNEQFF	TGTGCCAGCAGTGATCAACCTAACAATGAGCAGTTCTTC	TRBV25-1	NA	NA	TRBJ2-1
CSAKGASGVYQETQYF	TGCAGTGCAAAGGGGGCTAGCGGGGTGTACCAAGAGACCCAGTACTTC	TRBV20-1	NA	TRBD2	TRBJ2-5
CASSPNDYYEQYF	TGTGCCAGCAGTCCGAATGACTACTACGAGCAGTACTTC	TRBV12-3/TRBV12-4	NA	NA	TRBJ2-7
CASSPGAGGRNTEAFF	TGTGCCAGTAGCCCCGGAGCAGGGGGAAGGAACACTGAAGCTTTCTTT	TRBV19	NA	TRBD1	TRBJ1-1
CASSLAPLSGSYEQYF	TGCGCCAGCAGCTTGGCCCCGCTATCAGGGTCCTACGAGCAGTACTTC	TRBV5-1	few	NA	TRBJ2-7
CASCRTGSNSPLHF	TGTGCCAGCTGCCGGACAGGGAGTAATTCACCCCTCCACTTT	TRBV9	NA	TRBD1	TRBJ1-6
CASSQDWRLTGELFF	TGCGCCAGCAGCCAAGATTGGAGATTAACCGGGGAGCTGTTTTTT	TRBV4-3	few	NA	TRBJ2-2
CASSPGVNEQFF	TGTGCCAGCAGCCCGGGGGTCAATGAGCAGTTCTTC	TRBV7-2	many	NA	TRBJ2-1
CASSSYWSGTGDNSPLHF	TGTGCCAGCAGTTCTTATTGGTCCGGGACAGGGGATAATTCACCCCTCCACTTT	TRBV28	few	TRBD1	TRBJ1-6
CAARQPDTEAFF	TGTGCGGCGCGGCAGCCGGACACTGAAGCTTTCTTT	TRBV6-2/TRBV6-3	few	NA	TRBJ1-1
CASRTTGGGQPQHF	TGTGCCAGCAGGACGACAGGGGGAGGTCAGCCCCAGCATTTT	TRBV28	NA	TRBD1	TRBJ1-5